What follows describes a single T cell receptor (beta chain). Its antigen is undetermined. This sample was taken from a study of T-cell reconstitution after alpha-beta-depleted transplantation in children. Study observations and caveats: Reportedly, only several hundred clones from non-depleted graft cells drove alpha-beta T-cell counts at about two months. From surviving recipient T cells and thymic progenitors came the high day-60 TCRbeta diversity observed in some patients. It was newly produced T cells that mostly accounted for T-cell counts and diversity one year after transplant.

A library of TCRbeta sequences, prepared with unique molecular identifiers, was generated. TCRdb ran MiXCR on the PCR reads and lists one entry per CDR3 protein. The data show about 580,000 distinct CDR3 sequences, 27% seen once. From germline, CDR1 is SGHRS and CDR2 YFSETQ. The junction had 4 bases not matched to a gene; V was cut back by 0 bases and J by 5 bases. This CDR3 spans 15 amino acids. This sequence joins TRBV5-1 and TRBJ2-1, with TRBD2 matching over 8 bases. Sequenced here: PBMCs, sampled before TCRalphabeta/CD19-depleted stem cell transplant. The TCR sequence derives from a boy younger than two with Wiskott-Aldrich syndrome, due to receive a stem cell transplant. This chain's CDR3 is CASSLALAGDNEQFF. DNA of the CDR3: TGCGCCAGCAGCTTGGCCCTAGCGGGCGACAATGAGCAGTTCTTC.